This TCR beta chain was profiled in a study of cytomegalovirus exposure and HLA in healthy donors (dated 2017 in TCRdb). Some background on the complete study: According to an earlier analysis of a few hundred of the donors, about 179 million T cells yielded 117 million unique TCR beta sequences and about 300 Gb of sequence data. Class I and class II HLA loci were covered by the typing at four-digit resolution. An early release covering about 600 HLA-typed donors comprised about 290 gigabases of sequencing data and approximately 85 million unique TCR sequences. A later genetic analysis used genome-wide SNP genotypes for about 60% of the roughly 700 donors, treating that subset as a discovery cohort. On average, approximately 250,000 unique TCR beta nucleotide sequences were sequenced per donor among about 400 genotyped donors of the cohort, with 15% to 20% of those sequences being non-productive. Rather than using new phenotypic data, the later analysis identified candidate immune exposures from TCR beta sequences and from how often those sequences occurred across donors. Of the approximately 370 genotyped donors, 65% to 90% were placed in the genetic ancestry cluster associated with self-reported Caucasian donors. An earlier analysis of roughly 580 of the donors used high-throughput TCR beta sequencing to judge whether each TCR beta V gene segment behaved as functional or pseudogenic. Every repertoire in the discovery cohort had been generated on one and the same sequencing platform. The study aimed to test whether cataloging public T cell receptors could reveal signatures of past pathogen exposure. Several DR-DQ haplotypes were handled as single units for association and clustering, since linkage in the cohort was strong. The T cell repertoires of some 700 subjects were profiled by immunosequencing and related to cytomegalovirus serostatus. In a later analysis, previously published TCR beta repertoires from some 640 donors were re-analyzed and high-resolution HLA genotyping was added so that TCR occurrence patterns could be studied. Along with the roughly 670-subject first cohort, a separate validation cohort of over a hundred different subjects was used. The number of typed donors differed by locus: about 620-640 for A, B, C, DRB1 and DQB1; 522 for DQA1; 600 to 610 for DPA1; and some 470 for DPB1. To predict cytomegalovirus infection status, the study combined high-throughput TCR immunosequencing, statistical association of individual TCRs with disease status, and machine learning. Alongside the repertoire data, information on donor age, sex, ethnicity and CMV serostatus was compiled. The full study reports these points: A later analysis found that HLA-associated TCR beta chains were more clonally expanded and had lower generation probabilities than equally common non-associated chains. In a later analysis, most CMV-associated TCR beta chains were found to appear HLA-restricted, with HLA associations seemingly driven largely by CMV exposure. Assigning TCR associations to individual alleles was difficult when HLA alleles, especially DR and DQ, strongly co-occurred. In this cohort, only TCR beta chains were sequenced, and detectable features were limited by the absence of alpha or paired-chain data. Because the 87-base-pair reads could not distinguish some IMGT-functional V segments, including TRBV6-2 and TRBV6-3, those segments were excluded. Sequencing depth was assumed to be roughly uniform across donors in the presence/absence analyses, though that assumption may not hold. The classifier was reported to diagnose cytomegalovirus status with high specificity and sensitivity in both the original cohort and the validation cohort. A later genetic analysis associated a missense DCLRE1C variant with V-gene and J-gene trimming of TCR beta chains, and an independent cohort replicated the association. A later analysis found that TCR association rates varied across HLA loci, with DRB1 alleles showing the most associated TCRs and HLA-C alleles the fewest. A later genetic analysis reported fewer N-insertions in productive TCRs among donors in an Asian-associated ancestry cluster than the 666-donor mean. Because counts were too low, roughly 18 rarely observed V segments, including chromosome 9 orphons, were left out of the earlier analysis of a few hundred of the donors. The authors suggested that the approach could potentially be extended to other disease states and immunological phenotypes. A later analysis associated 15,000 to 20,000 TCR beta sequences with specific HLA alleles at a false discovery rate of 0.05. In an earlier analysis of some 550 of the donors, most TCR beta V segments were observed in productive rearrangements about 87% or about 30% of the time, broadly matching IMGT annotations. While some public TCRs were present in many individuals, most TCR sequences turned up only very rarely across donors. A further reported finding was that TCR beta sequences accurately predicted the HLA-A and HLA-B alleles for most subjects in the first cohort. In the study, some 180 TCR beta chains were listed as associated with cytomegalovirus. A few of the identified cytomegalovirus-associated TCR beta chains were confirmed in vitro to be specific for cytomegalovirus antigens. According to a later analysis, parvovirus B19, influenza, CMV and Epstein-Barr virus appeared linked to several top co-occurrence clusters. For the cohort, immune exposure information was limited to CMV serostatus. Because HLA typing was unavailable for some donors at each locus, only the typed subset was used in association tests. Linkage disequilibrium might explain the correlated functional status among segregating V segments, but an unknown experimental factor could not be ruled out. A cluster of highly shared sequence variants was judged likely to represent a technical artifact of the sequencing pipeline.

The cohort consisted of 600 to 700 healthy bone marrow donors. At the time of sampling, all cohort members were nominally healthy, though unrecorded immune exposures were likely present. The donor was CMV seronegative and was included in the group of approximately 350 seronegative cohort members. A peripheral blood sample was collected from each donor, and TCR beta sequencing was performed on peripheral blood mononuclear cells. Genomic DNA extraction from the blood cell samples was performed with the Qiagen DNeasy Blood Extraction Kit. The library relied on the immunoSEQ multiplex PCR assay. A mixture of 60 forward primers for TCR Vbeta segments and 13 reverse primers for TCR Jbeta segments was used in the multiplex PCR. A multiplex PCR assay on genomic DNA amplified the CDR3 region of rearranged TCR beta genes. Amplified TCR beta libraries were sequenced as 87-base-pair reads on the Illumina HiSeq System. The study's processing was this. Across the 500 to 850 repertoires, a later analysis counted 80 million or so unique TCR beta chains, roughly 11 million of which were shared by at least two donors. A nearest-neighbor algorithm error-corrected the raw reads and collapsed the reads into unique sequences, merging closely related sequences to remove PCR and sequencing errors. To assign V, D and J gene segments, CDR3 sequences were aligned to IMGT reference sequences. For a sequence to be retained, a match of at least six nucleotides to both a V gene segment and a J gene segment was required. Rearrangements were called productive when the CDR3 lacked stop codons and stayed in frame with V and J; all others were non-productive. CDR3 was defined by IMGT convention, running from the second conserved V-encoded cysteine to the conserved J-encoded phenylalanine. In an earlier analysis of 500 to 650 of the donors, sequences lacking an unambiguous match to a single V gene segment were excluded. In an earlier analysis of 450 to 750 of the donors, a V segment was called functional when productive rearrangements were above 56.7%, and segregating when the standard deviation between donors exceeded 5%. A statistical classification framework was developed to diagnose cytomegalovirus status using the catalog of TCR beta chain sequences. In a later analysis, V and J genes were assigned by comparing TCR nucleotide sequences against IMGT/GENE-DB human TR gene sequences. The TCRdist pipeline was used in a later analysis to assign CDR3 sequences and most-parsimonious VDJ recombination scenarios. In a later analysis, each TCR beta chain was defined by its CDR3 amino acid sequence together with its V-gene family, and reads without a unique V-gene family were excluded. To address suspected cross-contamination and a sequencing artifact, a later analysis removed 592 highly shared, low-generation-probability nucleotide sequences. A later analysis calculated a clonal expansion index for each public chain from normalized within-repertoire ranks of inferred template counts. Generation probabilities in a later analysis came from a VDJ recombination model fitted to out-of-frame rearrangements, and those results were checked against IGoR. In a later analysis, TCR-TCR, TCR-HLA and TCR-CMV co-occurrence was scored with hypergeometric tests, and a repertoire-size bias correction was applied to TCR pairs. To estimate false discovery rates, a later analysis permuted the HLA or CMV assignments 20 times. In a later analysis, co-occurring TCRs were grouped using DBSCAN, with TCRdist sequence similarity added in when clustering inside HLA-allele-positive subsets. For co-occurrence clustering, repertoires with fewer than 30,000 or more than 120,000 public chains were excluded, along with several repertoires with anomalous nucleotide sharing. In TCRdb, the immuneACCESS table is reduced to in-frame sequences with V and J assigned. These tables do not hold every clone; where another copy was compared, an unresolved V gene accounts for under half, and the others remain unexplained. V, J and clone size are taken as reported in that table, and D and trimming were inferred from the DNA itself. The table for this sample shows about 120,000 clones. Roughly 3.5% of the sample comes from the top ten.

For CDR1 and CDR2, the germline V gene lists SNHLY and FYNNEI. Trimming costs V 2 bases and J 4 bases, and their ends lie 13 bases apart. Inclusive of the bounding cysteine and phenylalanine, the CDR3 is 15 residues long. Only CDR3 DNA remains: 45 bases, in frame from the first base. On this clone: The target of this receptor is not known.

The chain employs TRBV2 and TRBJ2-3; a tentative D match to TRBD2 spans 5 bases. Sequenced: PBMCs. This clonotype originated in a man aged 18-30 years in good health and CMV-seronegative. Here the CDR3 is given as CASSEMAGGADTQYF. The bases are TGTGCCAGCAGTGAAATGGCGGGTGGGGCAGATACGCAGTATTTT.